This TCR beta chain was sequenced during a study of T cell repertoires in cytomegalovirus infection. Germline-derived CDR1 and CDR2 are LNHDA and SQIVND (reference sequence). There are 14 residues in the CDR3. Trimming cost V 1 base and J 5 bases, with 11 bases left between them. This clonotype appeared a few times. A single record per CDR3 protein comes from TCRdb applying MiXCR to the reads. The sample includes approximately 400,000 distinct CDR3 sequences, about 33% of them seen just once. The chain is built from TRBV19 and TRBJ2-5, with D hard to call. The sequencing sample was made of PBMCs. The clonotype originates from a human donor in good health (CMV status not recorded). Some clones in this sample may be carry-over from other donors' samples. The CDR3 is CASSIGRKSETQYF. In DNA form, the CDR3 reads TGTGCCAGTAGTATAGGGCGGAAATCGGAGACCCAGTACTTC.